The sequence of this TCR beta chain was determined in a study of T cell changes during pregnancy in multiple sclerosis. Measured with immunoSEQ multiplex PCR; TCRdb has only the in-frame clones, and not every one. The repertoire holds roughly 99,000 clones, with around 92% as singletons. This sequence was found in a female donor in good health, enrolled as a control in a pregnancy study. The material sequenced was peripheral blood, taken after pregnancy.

The CDR3 nucleotides are TGCGCCAGCAGCGTAGCGACTAGTTTCACCGGGGAGCTGTTTTTT. Protein sequence: CASSVATSFTGELFF. This rearrangement joins TRBV4-1 to TRBJ2-2, with D tentatively TRBD2 (6 bases). Germline V lookup: CDR1 MGHRA, CDR2 YSYEKL. The CDR3 loop spans 15 amino acids. The germline V and J ends were trimmed by 5 bases and 4 bases, with 14 bases remaining between them.